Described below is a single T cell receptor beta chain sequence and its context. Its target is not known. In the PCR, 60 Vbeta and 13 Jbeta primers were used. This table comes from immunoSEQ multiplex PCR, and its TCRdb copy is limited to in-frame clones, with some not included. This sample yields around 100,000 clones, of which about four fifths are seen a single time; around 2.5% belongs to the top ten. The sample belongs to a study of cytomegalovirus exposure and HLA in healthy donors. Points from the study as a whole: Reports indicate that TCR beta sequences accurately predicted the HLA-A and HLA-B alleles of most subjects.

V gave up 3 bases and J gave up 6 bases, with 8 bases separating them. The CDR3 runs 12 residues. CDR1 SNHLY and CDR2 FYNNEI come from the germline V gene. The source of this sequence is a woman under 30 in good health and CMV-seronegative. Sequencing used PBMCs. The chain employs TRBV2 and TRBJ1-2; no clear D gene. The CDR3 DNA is TGTGCCAGCAGTGAGTCAGTGGATGGCTACACCTTC. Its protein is CASSESVDGYTF.